Below, 22 T cell receptor beta chains from the same sample are listed, as sequenced in a study of blood T cell repertoires in COVID-19 (dated by TCRdb to about 2020). Library construction relied on the immunoSEQ multiplex PCR assay. TCRdb limited this immuneACCESS table to in-frame rearrangements with V and J called. A share of clones is missing; checked studies link under half to unresolved V genes, and the rest is unexplained. Here the sample has 250,000 to 300,000 clones; approximately 83% occur a single time. 9.5% to 11% of the sample is taken by the ten largest. Sequenced: peripheral blood. These receptors originate from a woman between 70 and 85 years old with acute or convalescent COVID-19.

This sequence joins TRBV30 and TRBJ2-7, with no clear D. V shed 0 bases and J shed 3 bases, with 6 bases lying between them. The CDR3 covers 12 residues. Germline V CDR1 and CDR2: GTSNPN, SVGIG (reference sequence). CDR3 nucleotides: TGTGCCTGGAGTGTAACCGGCTACGAGCAGTACTTC. Protein sequence: CAWSVTGYEQYF.

The chain uses TRBV24-1 and TRBJ2-3; D is undetermined. The CDR3 consists of 13 residues. In germline, CDR1 is KGHDR, CDR2 SFDVKD. The V end lost 3 bases, the J end lost 5 bases, and 8 bases lay between the germline ends. Here the CDR3 reads CATSDPPRDTQYF. The CDR3, as DNA: TGTGCCACCAGTGATCCTCCTAGAGATACGCAGTATTTT.

The chain carries TRBV5-1 and TRBJ2-7; D is possibly TRBD2 (6 bases). This CDR3 has 15 amino acids. CDR1 and CDR2 (germline): SGHRS, YFSETQ. The V end was cut by 5 bases, the J end by 2 bases, with 17 bases between. The CDR3, as DNA: TGCGCCAGCAGTCGGGACTTTCAGTCCGCCTACGAGCAGTACTTC. Protein sequence: CASSRDFQSAYEQYF. Based on the CDR3 plus reference TRBV5-1 and TRBJ2-7, the full variable domain is KAGVTQTPRYLIKTRGQQVTLSCSPISGHRSVSWYQQTPGQGLQFLFEYFSETQRNKGNFPGRFSGRQFSNSRSEMNVSTLELGDSALYLCASSRDFQSAYEQYFGPGTRLTVT.

The V gene is TRBV18, the J gene TRBJ1-1; 7 positions match TRBD1. Germline CDR1 is KGHSH and CDR2 is LQKENI. This CDR3 is 15 amino acids long. The junction had 6 bases not matched to a gene; V was cut back by 3 bases and J by 2 bases. The CDR3 DNA sequence: TGTGCCAGCTCACCGACCGGGACAGTTAACACTGAAGCTTTCTTT. Protein sequence: CASSPTGTVNTEAFF.

This clone was counted between two and nine times. V and J are TRBV19 and TRBJ1-5, with TRBD1 as a possible D gene (5 bases). CDR1 is LNHDA, CDR2 SQIVND, per germline (reference sequence). The V gene lost 0 bases and the J gene lost 7 bases, with 22 bases spanning the gap. CDR3 length equals 18 residues. The DNA for the CDR3 is TGTGCCAGTAGTATAGATCTCCGTCAGGGTCCCCCCTGGCAGCCCCAGCATTTT. Translation gives CASSIDLRQGPPWQPQHF.

The J gene is TRBJ1-2, the V gene TRBV6-1, with a possible D match to TRBD1 (5 bases). V was clipped by 3 bases and J by 5 bases, with 13 bases between them. Germline V gives CDR1 MNHNS, CDR2 SASEGT. This CDR3 contains 14 residues. The CDR3 region is CASSEGPVPYGYTF. CDR3 coding DNA: TGTGCCAGCAGTGAGGGGCCCGTTCCGTATGGCTACACCTTC.

The V call is TRBV5-4, the J call TRBJ2-1; possible D gene TRBD1, 5 bases. Looked up from germline, CDR1 is SGHNT and CDR2 is YYREEE (reference sequence). This CDR3 is 15 amino acids long. Trimming shortened V by 4 bases and J by 4 bases, and 15 bases separated the two germline ends. This CDR3 reads CASSRTVSGYNEQFF. The CDR3 nucleotides are TGTGCCAGCAGCCGCACAGTATCAGGGTACAATGAGCAGTTCTTC.

This clone was detected only a few times. J is TRBJ2-7 and V is TRBV5-4; TRBD2 is a possible D gene (5 bases). Germline V gene data show CDR1 as SGHNT and CDR2 as YYREEE (reference sequence). V was cut by 0 bases and J by 3 bases, with 22 bases left in between. This CDR3 spans 18 amino acids. The DNA of the CDR3 is TGTGCCAGCAGCTTGGATCCGGGGTCCGGAAATATATTCTACGAGCAGTACTTC. It translates to CASSLDPGSGNIFYEQYF.

The V call is TRBV3-1 (or the pseudogene TRBV3-2), the J call TRBJ1-1; no clear D gene. The CDR3 spans 13 residues. The V gene's germline CDR1 is LGHDT and CDR2 YNNKEL (reference sequence). V lost 0 bases and J lost 1, with 3 bases in between. The CDR3 DNA follows: TGTGCCAGCAGCCAAGAGGCGAACACTGAAGCTTTCTTT. Its protein product is CASSQEANTEAFF.

CDR3 coding DNA: TGTGCCAGCAGCTTGGCCGCGCGGGGGGAGTATACGCAGTATTTT. The encoded protein is CASSLAARGEYTQYF. The gene calls are TRBV5-5 and TRBJ2-3; 8 bases match TRBD2. This CDR3 comprises 15 residues. The V gene end was trimmed by 0 bases and the J gene end by 7 bases; junction bases not matched to a gene: 7. Germline assignment: CDR1 SGHKS and CDR2 YYEKEE (reference sequence).

J is TRBJ1-4 and V is TRBV2; 7 bases fit TRBD1. V lost 6 bases to trimming and J lost 8 bases; unmatched junction nucleotides: 27. The germline V gene has CDR1 SNHLY and CDR2 FYNNEI. CDR3 size: 20 residues. The CDR3 spells CASSPGTAKDYRRREEKLFF. The DNA of the CDR3 is TGTGCCAGCAGCCCAGGGACAGCCAAGGATTACCGACGTAGGGAGGAAAAACTGTTTTTT.

This sequence joins TRBV3-1 (or the pseudogene TRBV3-2) and TRBJ1-2; the D gene is possibly TRBD1 (6 bases). The CDR3 is made up of 15 amino acids. The V end lost 3 bases, the J end lost 3 bases, and 14 bases lay between the germline ends. The germline CDR1 and CDR2 sequences are LGHDT and YNNKEL (reference sequence). This CDR3 is CASSQGSTGYYGYTF. The CDR3 DNA follows: TGTGCCAGCAGCCAGGGGTCGACAGGCTACTATGGCTACACCTTC.

This rearrangement joins TRBV24-1 to TRBJ2-3; perhaps TRBD1 as D (7 bases). V lost 4 bases, J lost 0 bases, and 10 bases lay in between. CDR1 is KGHDR, CDR2 SFDVKD, per germline. This CDR3 region has 15 residues. CDR3: CATSDQGGSTDTQYF. The DNA of the CDR3 is TGTGCCACCAGTGACCAGGGGGGAAGCACAGATACGCAGTATTTT.

V is TRBV3-1 (or the pseudogene TRBV3-2) and J is TRBJ2-1, with 9 bases that match TRBD2. CDR1 is LGHDT, CDR2 YNNKEL, per germline (reference sequence). The CDR3 has 16 residues. V trimming: 4 bases; J trimming: 6 bases; junction bases outside the gene matches: 10. CDR3 sequence: CASSREGLAVFNEQFF. DNA for the CDR3: TGTGCCAGCAGCCGAGAGGGACTAGCTGTGTTCAATGAGCAGTTCTTC.

The chain recombines TRBV5-1 with TRBJ1-2, with a weak D call TRBD1 (6 bases). The CDR3 consists of 14 residues. V lost 0 bases to trimming and J lost 4 bases, with 10 bases between them. Germline lookup yields CDR1 SGHRS and CDR2 YFSETQ. CDR3 protein: CASSLETGLYGYTF. The CDR3 region has the DNA TGCGCCAGCAGCTTGGAGACAGGCCTCTATGGCTACACCTTC.

This chain links TRBV2 with TRBJ1-2; a weak D match, TRBD1 (6 bases). The CDR3 has 16 residues. V lost 7 bases to trimming and J lost 0 bases, with 18 bases between them. The germline gives CDR1 SNHLY, CDR2 FYNNEI. CDR3 residues: CASTEGLTGTNYGYTF. DNA of the CDR3: TGTGCCAGCACCGAGGGGTTGACAGGCACTAACTATGGCTACACCTTC.

The rearrangement uses TRBV23-1 and TRBJ2-4, with a possible D match to TRBD2 (5 bases). TRBV23-1 is an open reading frame, and its role is uncertain. The length of the CDR3 is 12 residues. V lost 9 bases and J 0 bases, leaving 6 bases between the germline ends. This CDR3 reads CARSGAKNIQYF. In nucleotides, the CDR3 is TGCGCCAGAAGCGGAGCCAAAAACATTCAGTACTTC.

This clone was counted a few times. The chain uses TRBV7-9 and TRBJ1-1, with D possibly being TRBD1 (5 bases). CDR1 SEHNR and CDR2 FQNEAQ come from the germline V gene (reference sequence). V gave up 1 base and J gave up 5 bases, with 14 bases separating them. CDR3 size: 15 residues. The CDR3 region is CASSLVRVGRTEAFF. The CDR3 DNA reads as TGTGCCAGCAGCTTAGTCAGGGTGGGAAGGACTGAAGCTTTCTTT.

J is TRBJ1-2 and V is TRBV7-8; no reliable D call. Trimming pared 5 bases from V and 5 bases from J, leaving 18 bases between. The germline CDR1 and CDR2 sequences are SGHVS and FQNEAQ. The CDR3 runs 15 residues. CDR3 sequence (DNA): TGTGCCAGCAGCGTCAACCGCGGAACGTCTTATGGCTACACCTTC. It translates to CASSVNRGTSYGYTF.

The chain recombines TRBV6-5 with TRBJ2-6; no definite D call. The CDR3 is 16 amino acids. Germline CDR1 MNHEY, CDR2 SVGAGI. Trimming cost V 4 bases and J 4 bases, with 14 bases left between them. The CDR3 spells CASSSPTPGGANVLTF. In DNA, the CDR3 is TGTGCCAGCAGTTCCCCGACCCCCGGGGGGGCCAACGTCCTGACTTTC.

This sequence joins TRBV10-1 and TRBJ2-7; D gene uncertain. Germline V gene lookup returns CDR1 WNHNN and CDR2 SYGVQD (reference sequence). V dropped 2 bases and J dropped 2 bases, with 10 bases sitting between them. The CDR3 runs to 14 residues. CDR3 sequence reads: CASSETAGPYEQYF. DNA for the CDR3: TGCGCCAGCAGTGAGACTGCTGGGCCCTACGAGCAGTACTTC.

V is TRBV5-4 and J is TRBJ2-5, with D perhaps matching TRBD2 (5 bases). The CDR3 consists of 13 residues. Germline loops: CDR1 SGHNT, CDR2 YYREEE (reference sequence). V dropped 2 bases and J dropped 5 bases, with 10 bases sitting between them. The CDR3 loop reads CASSFRGLETQYF. The CDR3 DNA reads TGTGCCAGCAGCTTCAGAGGGTTGGAGACCCAGTACTTC.